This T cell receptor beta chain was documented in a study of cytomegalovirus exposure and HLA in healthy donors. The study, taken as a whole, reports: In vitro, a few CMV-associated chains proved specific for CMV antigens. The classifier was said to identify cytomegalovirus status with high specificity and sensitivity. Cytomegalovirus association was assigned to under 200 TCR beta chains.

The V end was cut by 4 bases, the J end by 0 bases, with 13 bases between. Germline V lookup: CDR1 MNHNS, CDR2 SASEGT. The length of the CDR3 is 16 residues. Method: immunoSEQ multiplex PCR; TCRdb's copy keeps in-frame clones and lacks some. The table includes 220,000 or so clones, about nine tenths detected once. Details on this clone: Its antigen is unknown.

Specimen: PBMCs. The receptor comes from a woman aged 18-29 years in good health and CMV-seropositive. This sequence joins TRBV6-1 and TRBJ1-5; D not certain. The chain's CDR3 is CASSAVGRISNQPQHF. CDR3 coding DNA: TGTGCCAGCAGTGCGGTAGGGAGGATTAGCAATCAGCCCCAGCATTTT.